Listed below are T cell receptor beta chains from one sample, sequenced in a study of Tregs in tolerant kidney transplant recipients. Assay: immunoSEQ multiplex PCR; the TCRdb copy retains only in-frame clones and omits some. Of roughly 46,000 clones listed, roughly nine tenths were seen once; the top ten hold around 0.7%. What was sequenced was Tregs from blood. These receptors all come from a human donor in good health. CDR3s include the opening cysteine and the closing phenylalanine or tryptophan. A D gene is named only where the DNA matches it firmly. Only part of the rows carry a size: once, few, many, or a class if the clone is expanded.

.	TRBV10-2	TRBJ2-2	.	CASSPRVTGELFF	TGCGCCAGCAGTCCGAGGGTCACCGGGGAGCTGTTTTTT
.	TRBV29-1	TRBJ2-3	.	CSVEEKDTQYF	TGCAGCGTTGAAGAAAAGGATACGCAGTATTTT
TRBD1	TRBV7-8	TRBJ1-2	.	CASSLVQGGGYTF	TGTGCCAGCAGCTTAGTCCAGGGGGGTGGCTACACCTTC
.	TRBV30	TRBJ1-1	.	CAWSALRGMGRSEAFF	TGTGCCTGGAGCGCCCTTCGGGGTATGGGCAGATCTGAAGCTTTCTTT
.	TRBV5-6	TRBJ2-5	.	CASSPDPLQGTQYF	TGTGCCAGCAGCCCCGACCCCCTACAGGGGACCCAGTACTTC
.	TRBV23-1	TRBJ1-1	.	CASSQSVRMNTEAFF	TGCGCCAGCAGTCAATCCGTTCGAATGAACACTGAAGCTTTCTTT
TRBD2	TRBV7-9	TRBJ2-5	.	CASSRQLAGETQYF	TGTGCCAGCAGCCGCCAACTAGCGGGAGAGACCCAGTACTTC
.	TRBV5-1	TRBJ2-3	few	CASSLGTGAKGDTQYF	TGCGCCAGCAGCTTGGGTACGGGGGCGAAGGGGGATACGCAGTATTTT
.	TRBV7-9	TRBJ1-1	.	CASSWGALGTEAFF	TGTGCCAGCAGCTGGGGGGCTCTTGGCACTGAAGCTTTCTTT
TRBD1	TRBV6-1	TRBJ1-4	.	CASSEARGRANEKLFF	TGTGCCAGCAGTGAAGCGAGGGGGCGAGCTAATGAAAAACTGTTTTTT
TRBD1	TRBV11-1	TRBJ1-2	few	CASSARGTGYGYTF	TGTGCCAGCAGCGCGAGAGGGACAGGCTATGGCTACACCTTC
.	TRBV7-9	TRBJ2-7	.	CASSLVGVHEQYF	TGTGCCAGCAGCTTAGTGGGTGTCCACGAGCAGTACTTC
TRBD1	TRBV4-1	TRBJ1-4	few	CASRQGNGREKLFF	TGCGCCAGCAGACAGGGGAACGGAAGGGAAAAACTGTTTTTT
.	TRBV19	TRBJ1-2	.	CASSAEWVYGYTF	TGTGCCAGTAGTGCGGAGTGGGTCTATGGCTACACCTTC
TRBD2	TRBV6-6	TRBJ2-5	.	CASTPLAGVSETQYF	TGTGCCAGCACTCCACTAGCGGGAGTAAGTGAGACCCAGTACTTC
.	TRBV29-1	TRBJ1-2	once	CSVDGGAYGYTF	TGCAGCGTTGATGGGGGGGCCTATGGCTACACCTTC
.	TRBV28	TRBJ1-2	.	CASTPGGSGYGYTF	TGTGCCAGCACCCCCGGGGGTAGCGGCTATGGCTACACCTTC
.	TRBV13	TRBJ2-7	.	CASSLKRAGALADEQYF	TGTGCCAGCAGCTTAAAGAGGGCAGGGGCCTTAGCGGACGAGCAGTACTTC
.	TRBV18	TRBJ1-2	once	CASSQRTLSGDYGYTF	TGTGCCAGCTCACAGAGGACCCTATCGGGGGACTATGGCTACACCTTC
TRBD1	TRBV15	TRBJ1-2	.	CATSGRDRGINYGYTF	TGTGCCACCAGCGGCCGGGACAGGGGAATCAACTATGGCTACACCTTC
.	TRBV5-1	TRBJ2-3	.	CASSHSTDTQYF	TGCGCCAGCAGCCACTCAACAGATACGCAGTATTTT
TRBD1	TRBV2	TRBJ2-7	.	CASTNTRQGQGLEQYF	TGTGCCAGCACCAACACGAGACAGGGTCAAGGTTTGGAGCAGTACTTC
.	TRBV19	TRBJ1-5	.	CASSIEGGENQPQHF	TGTGCCAGTAGTATAGAGGGAGGGGAGAATCAGCCCCAGCATTTT
.	TRBV30	TRBJ1-2	.	CAWRIAGTNGYTF	TGTGCCTGGAGAATAGCAGGGACCAATGGCTACACCTTC
TRBD1	TRBV4-1	TRBJ2-7	.	CASSLGTGKLAQYF	TGCGCCAGCAGCCTCGGGACAGGGAAACTCGCGCAGTACTTC
TRBD1	TRBV7-3	TRBJ2-1	once	CASSSQGRSSYSEQFF	TGTGCCAGCAGCTCACAGGGGAGATCCTCCTACAGTGAGCAGTTCTTC
TRBD2	TRBV6-1	TRBJ2-3	.	CASSDRGGSGTRDTQYF	TGTGCCAGCAGTGATCGGGGGGGTAGCGGGACCCGAGATACGCAGTATTTT
TRBD1	TRBV2	TRBJ1-3	.	CASRWTGVSGNTIYF	TGTGCCAGCAGGTGGACAGGCGTTTCTGGAAACACCATATATTTT
TRBD1	TRBV6-1	TRBJ2-7	.	CASRPGQGSSYEQYF	TGTGCCAGCAGGCCCGGACAGGGGAGCTCCTACGAGCAGTACTTC
TRBD2	TRBV15	TRBJ2-6	.	CATSRGGGAGANVLTF	TGTGCCACCAGCAGAGGCGGGGGGGCTGGGGCCAACGTCCTGACTTTC
TRBD2	TRBV5-1	TRBJ2-7	.	CASSLLVAGSSYEQYF	TGCGCCAGCAGCTTGTTGGTAGCGGGAAGCTCCTACGAGCAGTACTTC
.	TRBV6-1	TRBJ2-7	.	CASSFRGGETYEQYF	TGTGCCAGCAGTTTTAGGGGGGGCGAAACCTACGAGCAGTACTTC
TRBD1	TRBV29-1	TRBJ1-2	.	CSVNRGPQSNYGYTF	TGCAGCGTCAACAGGGGCCCTCAGTCCAACTATGGCTACACCTTC
.	TRBV5-1	TRBJ2-3	.	CASSWGSGTDTQYF	TGCGCCAGCTCCTGGGGCAGCGGCACAGATACGCAGTATTTT
TRBD1	TRBV29-1	TRBJ1-1	.	CSVSPGTGGLGTEAFF	TGCAGCGTTTCACCTGGGACAGGGGGCTTGGGCACTGAAGCTTTCTTT
.	TRBV6-6	TRBJ2-7	.	CASPPHSGDNEQYF	TGTGCCAGCCCGCCCCACTCGGGGGACAACGAGCAGTACTTC
.	TRBV15	TRBJ1-4	.	CATSRTGTNEKLFF	TGTGCCACCAGCAGGACAGGAACTAATGAAAAACTGTTTTTT
TRBD1	TRBV25-1	TRBJ2-1	once	CASSEPRQGAVEQFF	TGTGCCAGCAGTGAACCGAGACAGGGGGCGGTTGAGCAGTTCTTC
.	TRBV6-5	TRBJ2-5	few	CASSQGEIAETQYF	TGTGCCAGCAGCCAAGGGGAGATTGCAGAGACCCAGTACTTC
.	TRBV2	TRBJ1-5	.	CASRRQVDQPQHF	TGTGCCAGCCGGCGACAGGTCGATCAGCCCCAGCATTTT
.	TRBV7-9	TRBJ1-2	.	CASSHGGPGYGYTF	TGTGCCAGCAGCCACGGGGGCCCGGGCTATGGCTACACCTTC
.	TRBV4-2	TRBJ1-2	.	CASSPPGLHYGYTF	TGTGCCAGCAGCCCACCGGGGCTGCACTATGGCTACACCTTC
TRBD2	TRBV10-2	TRBJ2-7	.	CASSSPGLAGSSYEQYF	TGCGCCAGCAGTTCCCCGGGACTAGCGGGGAGCTCCTACGAGCAGTACTTC
TRBD2	TRBV13	TRBJ2-7	.	CASRRIAGASYEQYF	TGTGCCAGCAGGCGAATAGCGGGGGCCTCCTACGAGCAGTACTTC
.	TRBV6-6	TRBJ1-1	once	CASSYSSRRNTEAFF	TGTGCCAGCAGTTACTCGTCCAGAAGGAACACTGAAGCTTTCTTT
TRBD1	TRBV27	TRBJ1-2	.	CASRSTVDRGLYGYTF	TGTGCCAGCAGAAGCACCGTGGACAGGGGGCTTTATGGCTACACCTTC
TRBD1	TRBV15	TRBJ2-7	once	CATSVDRKASYEQYF	TGTGCCACCAGCGTGGACAGGAAAGCCTCCTACGAGCAGTACTTC
TRBD2	TRBV5-1	TRBJ2-1	.	CASSLGPSSGSEQFF	TGCGCCAGCAGCTTGGGCCCCTCGAGCGGGAGTGAGCAGTTCTTC
.	TRBV7-3	TRBJ2-5	.	CASSPSGAWTQYF	TGTGCCAGCAGCCCTTCAGGTGCTTGGACCCAGTACTTC
TRBD1	TRBV9	TRBJ1-2	.	CASSVVPVSRGGYTF	TGTGCCAGCAGCGTAGTTCCCGTATCCAGGGGGGGCTACACCTTC